This entry describes one T cell receptor (beta chain). Per the original data handling: Researchers report that nucleated cell counts were estimated from reference gene primer amplification. Clones were read by immunoSEQ multiplex PCR, and TCRdb kept only the in-frame ones, dropping some. D and trimming were read from the DNA, whereas the V and J calls and clone size are those reported in that table. The profile shows roughly 410,000 clones, 89% of them singletons. There are 14 residues in the CDR3. From germline, CDR1 is SGHTA and CDR2 FQGNSA. The V and J ends lost 7 bases and 6 bases, in that order; junction bases with no gene match: 9. The record originates from a study of blood T cell repertoires in COVID-19.

This TCR came from a woman in her 40s with COVID-19, enrolled during active disease. What was sequenced was peripheral blood. V usage is TRBV7-2 and J usage is TRBJ1-5; TRBD1 agrees at 7 bases. The CDR3 sequence is CASTTGERSQPQHF. The CDR3 DNA reads as TGTGCCAGCACTACAGGGGAACGGAGTCAGCCCCAGCATTTT.